This T cell receptor beta chain derives from a study of cytomegalovirus exposure and HLA in healthy donors. Study-wide points: Presence/absence analyses supposed approximately even sequencing depth among donors. Common viral pathogens (according to a later analysis) appeared linked to several of the most significant clusters.

CDR1 LNHDA and CDR2 SQIVND come from the germline V gene (reference sequence). This CDR3 has 14 amino acids. The V segment lost 1 base and the J segment 3 bases; nucleotides outside the gene matches: 0. The PCR employed 60 Vbeta primers together with 13 Jbeta primers. The assay was immunoSEQ multiplex PCR, and TCRdb's table has in-frame clones only and misses some. The table has approximately 150,000 clones, over 65% seen once. The sample holds a few counts of this clone. Its antigen remains unidentified. The receptor's source is a man younger than 30 in good health and CMV-seropositive. Sequencing used PBMCs. The J gene is TRBJ2-1, the V gene TRBV19; 7 nucleotides align to TRBD1. CDR3 amino acids: CASSIGDSYNEQFF. The CDR3 DNA reads TGTGCCAGTAGTATAGGGGACAGCTACAATGAGCAGTTCTTC.